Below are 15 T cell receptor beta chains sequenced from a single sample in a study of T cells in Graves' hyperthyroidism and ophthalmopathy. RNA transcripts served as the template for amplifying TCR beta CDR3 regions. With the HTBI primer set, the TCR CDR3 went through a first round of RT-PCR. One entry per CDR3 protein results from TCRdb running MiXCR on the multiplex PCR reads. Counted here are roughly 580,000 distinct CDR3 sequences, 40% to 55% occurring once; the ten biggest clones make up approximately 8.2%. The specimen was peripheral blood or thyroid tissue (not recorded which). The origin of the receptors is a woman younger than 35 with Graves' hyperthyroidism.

The CDR3 reads CASRRSRWADTQYF. The CDR3 region has the DNA TGTGCCTCCCGGAGGTCCAGATGGGCAGATACGCAGTATTTT. The chain uses TRBV24-1 and TRBJ2-3; maybe TRBD2 (5 bases). V lost 12 bases and J 4 bases, leaving 19 bases between the germline ends. Germline V gives CDR1 KGHDR, CDR2 SFDVKD. The CDR3 runs to 14 residues.

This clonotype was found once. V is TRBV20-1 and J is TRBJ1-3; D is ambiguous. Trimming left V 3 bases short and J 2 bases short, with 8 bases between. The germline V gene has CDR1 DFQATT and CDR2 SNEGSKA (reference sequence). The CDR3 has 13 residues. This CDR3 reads CSARRVAGNTIYF. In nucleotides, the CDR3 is TGCAGTGCTAGGAGAGTAGCTGGAAACACCATATATTTT.

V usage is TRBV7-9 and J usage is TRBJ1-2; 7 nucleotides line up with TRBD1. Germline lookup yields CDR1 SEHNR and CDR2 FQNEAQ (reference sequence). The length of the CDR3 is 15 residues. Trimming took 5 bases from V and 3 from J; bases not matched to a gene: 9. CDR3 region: CASSPYRGQDYGYTF. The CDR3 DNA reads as TGTGCCAGCAGCCCATACAGGGGCCAGGACTATGGCTACACCTTC.

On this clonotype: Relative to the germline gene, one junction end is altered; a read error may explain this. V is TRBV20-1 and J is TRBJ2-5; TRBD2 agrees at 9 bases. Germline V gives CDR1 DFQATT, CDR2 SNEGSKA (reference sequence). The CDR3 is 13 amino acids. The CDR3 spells CGARAGGRETQYF. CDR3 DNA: TGCGGTGCTAGAGCGGGAGGACGAGAGACCCAGTACTTC.

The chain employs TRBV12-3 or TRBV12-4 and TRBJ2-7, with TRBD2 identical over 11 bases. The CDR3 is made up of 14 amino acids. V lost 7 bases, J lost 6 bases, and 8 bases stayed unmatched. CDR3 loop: CASTELAGEGEQYF. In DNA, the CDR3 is TGTGCCAGCACCGAACTAGCGGGAGAGGGCGAGCAGTACTTC.

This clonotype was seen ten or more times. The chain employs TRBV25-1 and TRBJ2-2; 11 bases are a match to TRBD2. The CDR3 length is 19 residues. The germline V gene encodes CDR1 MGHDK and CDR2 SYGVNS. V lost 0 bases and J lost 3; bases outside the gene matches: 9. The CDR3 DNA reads TGTGCCAGCAGTGAATACTCACTAGCGGGAGATTTGGACACCGGGGAGCTGTTTTTT. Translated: CASSEYSLAGDLDTGELFF. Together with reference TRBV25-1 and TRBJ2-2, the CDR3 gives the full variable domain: EADIYQTPRYLVIGTGKKITLECSQTMGHDKMYWYQQDPGMELHLIHYSYGVNSTEKGDLSSESTVSRIRTEHFPLTLESARPSHTSQYLCASSEYSLAGDLDTGELFFGEGSRLTVL.

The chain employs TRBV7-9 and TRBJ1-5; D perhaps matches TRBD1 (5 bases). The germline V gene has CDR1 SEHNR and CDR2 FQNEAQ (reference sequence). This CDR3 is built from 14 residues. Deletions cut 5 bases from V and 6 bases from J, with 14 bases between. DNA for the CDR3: TGTGCCAGCAGCCAAGATCAGGGTGGTCAGCCCCAGCATTTT. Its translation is CASSQDQGGQPQHF.

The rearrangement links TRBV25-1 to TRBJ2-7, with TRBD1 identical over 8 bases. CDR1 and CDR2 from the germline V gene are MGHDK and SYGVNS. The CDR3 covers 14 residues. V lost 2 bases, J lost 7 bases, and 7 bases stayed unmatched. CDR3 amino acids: CASSEGSGGNEQYF. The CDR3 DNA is TGTGCCAGCAGTGAAGGTTCAGGGGGCAATGAGCAGTACTTC.

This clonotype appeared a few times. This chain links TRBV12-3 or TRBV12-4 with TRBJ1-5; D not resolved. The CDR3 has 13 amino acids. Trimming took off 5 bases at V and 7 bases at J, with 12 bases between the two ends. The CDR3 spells CASSVFRGQPQHF. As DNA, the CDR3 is TGTGCCAGCAGTGTGTTCCGAGGGCAGCCCCAGCATTTT.

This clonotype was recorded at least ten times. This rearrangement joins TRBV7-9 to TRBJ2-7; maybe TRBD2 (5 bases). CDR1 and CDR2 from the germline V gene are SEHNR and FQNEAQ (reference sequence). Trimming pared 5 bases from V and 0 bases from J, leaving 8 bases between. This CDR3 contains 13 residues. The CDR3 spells CASSRSASYEQYF. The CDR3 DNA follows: TGTGCCAGCAGCCGTAGCGCCTCCTACGAGCAGTACTTC.

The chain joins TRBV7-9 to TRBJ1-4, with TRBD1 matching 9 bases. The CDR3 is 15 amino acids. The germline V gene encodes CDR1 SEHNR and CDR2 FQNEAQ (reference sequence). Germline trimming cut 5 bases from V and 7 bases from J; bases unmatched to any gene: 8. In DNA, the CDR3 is TGTGCCAGCAGCCAAGCGGGACAGGGAGGTGAAAAACTGTTTTTT. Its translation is CASSQAGQGGEKLFF.

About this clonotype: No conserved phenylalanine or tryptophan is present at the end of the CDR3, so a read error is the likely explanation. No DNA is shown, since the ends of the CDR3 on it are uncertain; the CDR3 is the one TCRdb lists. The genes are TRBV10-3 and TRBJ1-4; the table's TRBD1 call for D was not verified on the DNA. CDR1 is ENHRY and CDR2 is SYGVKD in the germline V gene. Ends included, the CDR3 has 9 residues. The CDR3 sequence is CAITPTGPY.

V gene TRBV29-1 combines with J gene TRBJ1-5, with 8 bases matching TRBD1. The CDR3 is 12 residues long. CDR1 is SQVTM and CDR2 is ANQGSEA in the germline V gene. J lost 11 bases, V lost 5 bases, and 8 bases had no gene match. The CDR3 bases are TGCAGCGTTAGACAGGGGCAAGAGACCCAGCATTTT. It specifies CSVRQGQETQHF.

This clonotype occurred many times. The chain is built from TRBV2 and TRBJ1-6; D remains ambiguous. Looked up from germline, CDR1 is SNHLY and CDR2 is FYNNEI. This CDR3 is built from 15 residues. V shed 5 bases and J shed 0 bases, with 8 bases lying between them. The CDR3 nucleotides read TGTGCCAGCAGTCTACAGAGCTCCTATAATTCACCCCTCCACTTT. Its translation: CASSLQSSYNSPLHF.

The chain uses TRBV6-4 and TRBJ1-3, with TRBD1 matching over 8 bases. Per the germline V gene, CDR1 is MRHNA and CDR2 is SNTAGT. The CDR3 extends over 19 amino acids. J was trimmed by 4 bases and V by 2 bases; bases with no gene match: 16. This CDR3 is CASSDPRSLTGVGGNTIYF. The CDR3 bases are TGTGCCAGCAGTGACCCACGTTCCCTGACAGGGGTAGGCGGAAACACCATATATTTT.